This is a list of T cell receptor beta chains from one sample in a study of shared clonotypes between healthy human individuals. Here immunoSEQ multiplex PCR was the method, and the copy in TCRdb shows in-frame clones only, minus some. Altogether some 2 million clones are present, about 94% being singletons, with the ten largest covering roughly 1%. Specimen: naive CD8+ T cells sorted from blood. The source of these receptors is a man younger than 30 in good health. Each CDR3 is given with its conserved first and last residue. A D gene is named only where the DNA matches it firmly. The listing skips clone size in some rows; elsewhere it reads once, few, many or a size class.

D gene	V gene	clone size	J gene	CDR3 DNA	CDR3 protein
.	TRBV5-1	once	TRBJ2-7	TGCGCCAGCAGCTTCGGGGGCTCCACCTACGAGCAGTACTTC	CASSFGGSTYEQYF
.	TRBV7-9	.	TRBJ1-1	TGTGCCAGCAGCTTGATAGGCTTGATCCAGGGGACTGAAGCTTTCTTT	CASSLIGLIQGTEAFF
TRBD2	TRBV27	.	TRBJ2-7	TGTGCCAGCAGTTTATGGTCTAGCGGGAATATCTACGAGCAGTACTTC	CASSLWSSGNIYEQYF
TRBD2	TRBV5-6	.	TRBJ2-5	TGTGCCAGCAGCTTTCTAGCGGGAGGTCGGGAGACCCAGTACTTC	CASSFLAGGRETQYF
TRBD2	TRBV9	once	TRBJ2-3	TGTGCCAGCAGCGTAGACAGCGGGGAGTTCACAGATACGCAGTATTTT	CASSVDSGEFTDTQYF
.	TRBV5-1	.	TRBJ2-1	TGCGCCAGCAGCTTAAGGGGGTCCTACAATGAGCAGTTCTTC	CASSLRGSYNEQFF
TRBD1	TRBV11-3	.	TRBJ1-3	TGTGCCAGCAGCTCGACAGGGAGCTCTGGAAACACCATATATTTT	CASSSTGSSGNTIYF
.	TRBV4-1	once	TRBJ2-3	TGCGCCAGCAGCCAAGAGGTTTTTAGGTCTAGCGACACAGATACGCAGTATTTT	CASSQEVFRSSDTDTQYF
TRBD1	TRBV10-3	.	TRBJ1-5	TGTGCCATCAGTGACCCTGCAGACAGGGTAGGTCAGCCCCAGCATTTT	CAISDPADRVGQPQHF
TRBD2	TRBV7-9	.	TRBJ2-1	TGTGCCAGCAGCTACCCTTCTAGCGGGGGTTTCTACAATGAGCAGTTCTTC	CASSYPSSGGFYNEQFF
TRBD1	TRBV7-9	.	TRBJ1-2	TGTGCCAGCACGGGACAGGGGGATGTCTATGGCTACACCTTC	CASTGQGDVYGYTF
.	TRBV4-1	.	TRBJ2-7	TGCGCCAGCAGCCTCCGGGACACCGAATTCGGGGAGCAGTACTTC	CASSLRDTEFGEQYF
.	TRBV6-5	.	TRBJ2-1	TGTGCCAGCAGTTATCTGGGGGGAAGTGACAATGAGCAGTTCTTC	CASSYLGGSDNEQFF
.	TRBV5-6	.	TRBJ2-7	TGTGCCAGCAGCTTAACCCCTGGGGGCATCTACGAGCAGTACTTC	CASSLTPGGIYEQYF
.	TRBV7-2	.	TRBJ1-6	TGTGCCAGCAGCTTAGCCGGGGGGCGCGGCTCCTATAATTCACCCCTCCACTTT	CASSLAGGRGSYNSPLHF
.	TRBV10-1	.	TRBJ1-1	TGCGCCAGCAGTGAAGGTCCGGGGCAGGGTGAGAACACTGAAGCTTTCTTT	CASSEGPGQGENTEAFF
.	TRBV9	.	TRBJ2-7	TGTGCCAGCAGCGCTAGCCCCCCTCTCGAGCAGTACTTC	CASSASPPLEQYF
.	TRBV19	.	TRBJ1-1	TGTGCCAGTAGTATAGGAATGAACACTGAAGCTTTCTTT	CASSIGMNTEAFF
.	TRBV14	.	TRBJ2-1	TGTGCCAGCAGCCACCCCATTGGGTACGGAGACGAATACAATGAGCAGTTCTTC	CASSHPIGYGDEYNEQFF
TRBD2	TRBV7-9	.	TRBJ2-1	TGTGCCAGCAGCCAAAGCGGGGGGGCCGCAAATGAGCAGTTCTTC	CASSQSGGAANEQFF
TRBD1	TRBV7-9	.	TRBJ1-2	TGTGCCAGCAGCTCAACACAGGGGGACTATGGCTACACCTTC	CASSSTQGDYGYTF
.	TRBV28	.	TRBJ2-3	TGTGCCAGCAGTCCCCTCTCGGATACGCAGTATTTT	CASSPLSDTQYF
.	TRBV10-3	.	TRBJ2-2	TGTGCCATCAGTTCTACGGGACAAGAGAACACCGGGGAGCTGTTTTTT	CAISSTGQENTGELFF
.	TRBV5-6	.	TRBJ2-7	TGTGCCAGCAGCCAGACAGTCCTCTCCTCCTACGAGCAGTACTTC	CASSQTVLSSYEQYF
.	TRBV7-8	.	TRBJ2-2	TGTGCCAGCAGCTTAGAGGAGGGGGCGCGATTTAACACCGGGGAGCTGTTTTTT	CASSLEEGARFNTGELFF
.	TRBV6-5	.	TRBJ1-4	TGTGCCAGCAGCCCCCAGGGCCCGATTTATGAAAAACTGTTTTTT	CASSPQGPIYEKLFF
.	TRBV28	.	TRBJ1-3	TGTGCCAGCAGTTTATCTTTCGAGACCCTATCTGGAAACACCATATATTTT	CASSLSFETLSGNTIYF
TRBD2	TRBV11-2	.	TRBJ2-5	TGTGCCAGCAGTCACCCTAGCGGGGGTCCTCAAGAGACCCAGTACTTC	CASSHPSGGPQETQYF
.	TRBV30	.	TRBJ2-7	TGTGCCTTCCTACCCCTGGGAGGTACAACCTACGAGCAGTACTTC	CAFLPLGGTTYEQYF
.	TRBV20-1	.	TRBJ2-1	TGCAGTGCTCAAAACAATGAGCAGTTCTTC	CSAQNNEQFF
TRBD2	TRBV7-8	once	TRBJ2-7	TGTGCCAGCAGCTTCCACCCAGTATTGGGGAGGGCCTCCTACGAGCAGTACTTC	CASSFHPVLGRASYEQYF
TRBD1	TRBV5-6	.	TRBJ2-7	TGTGCCAGCAGCTTGGAAGACAGGGGGTATGGGGTCGAGCAGTACTTC	CASSLEDRGYGVEQYF
.	TRBV13	few	TRBJ2-7	TGTGCCAGCAGCTCACAGGGCTACGAGCAGTACTTC	CASSSQGYEQYF
TRBD1	TRBV7-9	.	TRBJ2-5	TGTGCCAGCAGCTCCAACAGGGGGCCCCAAGAGACCCAGTACTTC	CASSSNRGPQETQYF
.	TRBV27	.	TRBJ1-2	TGTGCCAGCAGTTTAGAGGGCAGGGGATATGGCTACACCTTC	CASSLEGRGYGYTF
TRBD2	TRBV11-2	.	TRBJ2-1	TGTGCCAGCAGCTTAGATCGATCGAGCGGGGGGGCCGGTTATGAGCAGTTCTTC	CASSLDRSSGGAGYEQFF
TRBD1	TRBV7-9	.	TRBJ2-3	TGTGCCAGCAGCCCCGACAGGGGGCAGGCAGATACGCAGTATTTT	CASSPDRGQADTQYF
.	TRBV4-3	.	TRBJ2-6	TGCGCCAGCAGCCAAGATTTACATGACGGGCCGGCCTCTGGGGCCAACGTCCTGACTTTC	CASSQDLHDGPASGANVLTF
.	TRBV30	once	TRBJ1-5	TGTGCCTGGAGTACTCAGGACTATCAGCCCCAGCATTTT	CAWSTQDYQPQHF
TRBD1	TRBV30	.	TRBJ1-1	TGTGCCTGGAGCGGGACAGGGAATACTGAAGCTTTCTTT	CAWSGTGNTEAFF
.	TRBV4-1	.	TRBJ1-3	TGCGCCAGCAGACAGGGTTCCGGAAACACCATATATTTT	CASRQGSGNTIYF
.	TRBV10-1	.	TRBJ2-7	TGCGCCAGCAGTGAGGCCGACTCCTACGAGCAGTACTTC	CASSEADSYEQYF
TRBD2	TRBV27	.	TRBJ2-3	TGTGCCAGCAGTCGTGGACTAGCGGGGGGACACACAGATACGCAGTATTTT	CASSRGLAGGHTDTQYF
.	TRBV4-3	.	TRBJ2-1	TGCGCCAGCAGCCAAGATCCCGGGGTGGACGGGTATGAGCAGTTCTTC	CASSQDPGVDGYEQFF
.	TRBV27	.	TRBJ2-2	TGTGCCAGCAGTTCGGGAGCGGGGAACACCGGGGAGCTGTTTTTT	CASSSGAGNTGELFF
.	TRBV29-1	.	TRBJ2-7	TGCAGCGTTGGTCTGGGTCAGTACGAGCAGTACTTC	CSVGLGQYEQYF
.	TRBV5-4	.	TRBJ1-2	TGTGCCAGCAGCTCCACAGGGTCGGACTATGGCTACACCTTC	CASSSTGSDYGYTF
.	TRBV12-5	.	TRBJ2-1	TGTGCTAGTGGTTTGTTGGAGAGCTCCTACAATGAGCAGTTCTTC	CASGLLESSYNEQFF
TRBD2	TRBV6-1	.	TRBJ2-3	TGTGCCAGCAGTGGAGTAGCGGGAGGATATAGCACAGATACGCAGTATTTT	CASSGVAGGYSTDTQYF
.	TRBV4-1	.	TRBJ2-7	TGCGCCAGCAGCCAAGTCTCAGTGGACTCCTCCTACGAGCAGTACTTC	CASSQVSVDSSYEQYF
.	TRBV15	.	TRBJ2-7	TGTGCCACCAGCAGAGATTTCGAGAGTTCCTACGAGCAGTACTTC	CATSRDFESSYEQYF
.	TRBV5-4	.	TRBJ2-3	TGTGCCAGCAGCTTTTCTAGCGTGGTAGATACGCAGTATTTT	CASSFSSVVDTQYF
.	TRBV30	.	TRBJ2-1	TGTGCCTGGAGTGTAGCGGGGACAAAGCAGTTCTTC	CAWSVAGTKQFF
TRBD2	TRBV27	.	TRBJ2-3	TGTGCCAGCAGTTCGGGACTAGCGGGAGCAGATACGCAGTATTTT	CASSSGLAGADTQYF
TRBD1	TRBV5-1	.	TRBJ2-7	TGCGCCAGCAGCTTGGTCTGGGACAGGGAGGACGAGCAGTACTTC	CASSLVWDREDEQYF
.	TRBV27	.	TRBJ2-7	TGTGCCAGCATCTTAAGAAACGAGCAGTACTTC	CASILRNEQYF
TRBD1	TRBV5-4	.	TRBJ2-2	TGTGCCAGCAGCGTGGCCGGACAGGGAATCGGGGAGCTGTTTTTT	CASSVAGQGIGELFF
.	TRBV5-1	.	TRBJ2-7	TGCGCCAGCAGCTTGGCCGGTGGCACTTACTCCTACGAGCAGTACTTC	CASSLAGGTYSYEQYF
.	TRBV7-2	.	TRBJ1-3	TGTGCCAGCAGCTTAGACAAGAGCTCTGGAAACACCATATATTTT	CASSLDKSSGNTIYF
.	TRBV7-9	.	TRBJ2-5	TGTGCCAGCAGCTTAGCCGAGGCGGGGCAAGAGACCCAGTACTTC	CASSLAEAGQETQYF